Here is one T cell receptor (beta chain) with its context. There are many counts of this clonotype. Its antigen target is currently unknown. Within one base of it there is no much larger clone, and no base qualities were kept. The data stem from a study of CD8 T cells in ankylosing spondylitis (dated by TCRdb to about 2017). In the study overall: To find TCR variants linked to disease, the study profiled T cell receptor beta repertoires in ankylosing spondylitis patients and healthy donors. In total, the full study cohort was made up of roughly 100 healthy donors and approximately 24 ankylosing spondylitis patients. Peripheral blood was sampled, and synovial fluid was also collected from ankylosing spondylitis patients. What the work shows at the level of the full study, not this receptor alone: Significant enrichment of the disease-linked clones was reported in matched synovial fluid samples from ankylosing spondylitis patients. Some of the motif variants had been reported before in the synovial fluid and blood of reactive arthritis patients, a finding that suggests common disease-initiation mechanisms. A CD8+ phenotype was shown by the disease-linked clones, which were found at relatively low frequencies in peripheral blood. Blood from ankylosing spondylitis patients appeared to be characterized by a TCR beta motif composed of 7 to 9 highly homologous amino acid variants.

The germline V gene (reference sequence) supplies CDR1 DFQATT and CDR2 SNEGSKA. At the junction V is shortened by 6 bases and J by 3 bases, with 18 bases in between. Inclusive of the bounding cysteine and phenylalanine, the CDR3 is 14 residues long. Just CDR3 DNA is preserved here, 42 bases in frame from base 1. Sequenced on an Illumina HiSeq 2500. Quantitative 5'-RACE with molecular barcodes was the method used to prepare the TCR beta libraries. For the original study's pipeline: To identify disease-linked TCR variants, a new computational method was used, one built on a probabilistic model of VDJ rearrangement. The public reads were quality trimmed at Q25 with fastp and then assembled into clones with MiXCR by TCRdb, keeping productive beta chains. Each CDR3 protein gets just one entry, which takes the most common genes and DNA from the rows behind it. The V and J calls come from TCRdb's annotation, not from the publication. This sample lists 200,000 to 300,000 distinct CDR3 sequences; around 7.8% were detected once. The ten largest clones capture approximately 7% of the sample.

The sequenced sample was blood, either unsorted or a sorted T cell fraction (not recorded which). The V gene is TRBV20-1 and the J gene is TRBJ2-7, with TRBD2 perhaps the D gene, on 5 matching bases. The TCR sequence derives from a male donor with ankylosing spondylitis or in good health (not recorded which). The DNA sequence follows: TGCAGTGCCCGAGGGCCCCACGAAGACTACGAGCAGTACTTC. This yields the protein CSARGPHEDYEQYF.